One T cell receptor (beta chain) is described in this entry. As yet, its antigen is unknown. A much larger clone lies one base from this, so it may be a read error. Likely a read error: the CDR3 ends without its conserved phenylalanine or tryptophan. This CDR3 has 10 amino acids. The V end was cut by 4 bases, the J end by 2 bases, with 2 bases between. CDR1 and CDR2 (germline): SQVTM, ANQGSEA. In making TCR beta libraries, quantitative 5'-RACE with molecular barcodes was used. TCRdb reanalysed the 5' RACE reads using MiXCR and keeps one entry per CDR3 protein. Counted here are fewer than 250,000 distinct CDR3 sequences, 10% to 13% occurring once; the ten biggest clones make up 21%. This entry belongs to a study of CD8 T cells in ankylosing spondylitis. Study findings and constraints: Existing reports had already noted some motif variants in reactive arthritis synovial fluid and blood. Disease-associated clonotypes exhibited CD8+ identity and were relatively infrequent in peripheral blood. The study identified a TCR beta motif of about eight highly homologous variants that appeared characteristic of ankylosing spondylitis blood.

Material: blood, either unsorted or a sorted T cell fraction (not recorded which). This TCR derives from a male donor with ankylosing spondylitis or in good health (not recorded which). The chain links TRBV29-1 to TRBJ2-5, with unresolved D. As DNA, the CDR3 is TGCAGCGTTGCGCAAGAGACCCAGTACTAC. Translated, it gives CSVAQETQYY.